A selection of T cell receptor beta chains follows, all from one sample in a study of T cell responses to AZD1222 COVID-19 vaccine. The method was immunoSEQ multiplex PCR; TCRdb's version includes in-frame clones alone and lacks a portion of them. In the table there are tens of thousands of clones, about 84% of which are singletons. The specimen was peripheral blood, collected on day 0 of AZD1222 vaccination. All receptors come from an adult in good health. CDR3s include the opening cysteine and the closing phenylalanine or tryptophan. The order of the fields is D gene, CDR3 length, V gene, clone size, J gene, CDR3 protein, CDR3 DNA. A D gene is named only where the DNA matches it firmly. Clone size appears in some rows only: once, few, many, or a class for an expanded clone.

d_call: TRBD1
cdr3_length: 15
v_call: TRBV30
clone_size: .
j_call: TRBJ1-1
cdr3_aa: CAWRRQGVRTTEAFF
cdr3_nt: TGTGCCTGGAGGAGACAGGGCGTACGAACCACTGAAGCTTTCTTT

d_call: .
cdr3_length: 13
v_call: TRBV27
clone_size: .
j_call: TRBJ1-1
cdr3_aa: CASSVRANTEAFF
cdr3_nt: TGTGCCAGCAGCGTGAGGGCGAACACTGAAGCTTTCTTT

d_call: TRBD2
cdr3_length: 15
v_call: TRBV6-5
clone_size: .
j_call: TRBJ2-1
cdr3_aa: CASSYSVSGGNEQFF
cdr3_nt: TGTGCCAGCAGTTACTCAGTTAGCGGGGGGAATGAGCAGTTCTTC

d_call: .
cdr3_length: 15
v_call: TRBV9
clone_size: .
j_call: TRBJ1-1
cdr3_aa: CASSVSWGKDTEAFF
cdr3_nt: TGTGCCAGCAGCGTTAGTTGGGGTAAGGACACTGAAGCTTTCTTT

d_call: .
cdr3_length: 15
v_call: TRBV5-1
clone_size: few
j_call: TRBJ2-4
cdr3_aa: CASSLVADGKNIQYF
cdr3_nt: TGCGCCAGCAGCTTGGTAGCGGACGGCAAAAACATTCAGTACTTC

d_call: .
cdr3_length: 15
v_call: TRBV3-1/TRBV3-2
clone_size: .
j_call: TRBJ2-1
cdr3_aa: CASSTRGNSYNEQFF
cdr3_nt: TGTGCCAGCAGCACAAGGGGGAACTCCTACAATGAGCAGTTCTTC

d_call: .
cdr3_length: 12
v_call: TRBV3-1/TRBV3-2
clone_size: .
j_call: TRBJ1-5
cdr3_aa: CASSQWGQPQHF
cdr3_nt: TGTGCCAGCAGCCAGTGGGGTCAGCCCCAGCATTTT

d_call: TRBD1
cdr3_length: 17
v_call: TRBV28
clone_size: .
j_call: TRBJ2-7
cdr3_aa: CASSLPLGGQGRHEQYF
cdr3_nt: TGTGCCAGCAGTTTACCCCTGGGGGGACAGGGGAGGCACGAGCAGTACTTC

d_call: .
cdr3_length: 15
v_call: TRBV7-6
clone_size: few
j_call: TRBJ1-2
cdr3_aa: CASRPRPLANYGYTF
cdr3_nt: TGTGCCAGCAGACCAAGACCGTTAGCTAACTATGGCTACACCTTC

d_call: .
cdr3_length: 12
v_call: TRBV2
clone_size: .
j_call: TRBJ2-1
cdr3_aa: CASSGPYNEQFF
cdr3_nt: TGTGCCAGCAGTGGACCTTACAATGAGCAGTTCTTC

d_call: .
cdr3_length: 15
v_call: TRBV10-2
clone_size: once
j_call: TRBJ1-4
cdr3_aa: CASSDGAGVFEKLFF
cdr3_nt: TGCGCCAGCAGTGATGGGGCAGGGGTTTTTGAAAAACTGTTTTTT

d_call: TRBD2
cdr3_length: 13
v_call: TRBV7-2
clone_size: once
j_call: TRBJ2-3
cdr3_aa: CASSLGGTSGVQF
cdr3_nt: TGTGCCAGCAGCTTAGGAGGGACTAGCGGGGTACAATTT

d_call: TRBD1
cdr3_length: 14
v_call: TRBV29-1
clone_size: .
j_call: TRBJ1-2
cdr3_aa: CSVEDPDRAYGYTF
cdr3_nt: TGCAGCGTTGAAGACCCTGACAGGGCCTATGGCTACACCTTC

d_call: TRBD1
cdr3_length: 14
v_call: TRBV2
clone_size: many
j_call: TRBJ1-3
cdr3_aa: CAKRQGSLGNTIYF
cdr3_nt: TGTGCCAAAAGACAGGGGTCCCTTGGAAACACCATATATTTT

d_call: .
cdr3_length: 14
v_call: TRBV6-1
clone_size: .
j_call: TRBJ1-1
cdr3_aa: CASSEGGKNTEAFF
cdr3_nt: TGTGCCAGCAGTGAGGGGGGGAAAAACACTGAAGCTTTCTTT

d_call: .
cdr3_length: 14
v_call: TRBV24-1
clone_size: .
j_call: TRBJ2-1
cdr3_aa: CATSDPALAPEQFF
cdr3_nt: TGTGCCACCAGTGATCCCGCGCTAGCGCCTGAGCAGTTCTTC

d_call: TRBD2
cdr3_length: 15
v_call: TRBV2
clone_size: .
j_call: TRBJ2-2
cdr3_aa: CASSPTSVNTGELFF
cdr3_nt: TGTGCCAGCAGCCCGACTAGCGTGAACACCGGGGAGCTGTTTTTT

d_call: .
cdr3_length: 14
v_call: TRBV1
clone_size: .
j_call: TRBJ1-1
cdr3_aa: CTSPPVSENTEAFF
cdr3_nt: TGCACCAGTCCCCCGGTGTCGGAGAACACTGAAGCTTTCTTT

d_call: .
cdr3_length: 15
v_call: TRBV7-9
clone_size: .
j_call: TRBJ1-1
cdr3_aa: CASSSRRELNTEAFF
cdr3_nt: TGTGCCAGCAGCTCCAGACGGGAATTGAACACTGAAGCTTTCTTT

d_call: .
cdr3_length: 14
v_call: TRBV5-1
clone_size: .
j_call: TRBJ1-1
cdr3_aa: CASSLEPGNTEAFF
cdr3_nt: TGCGCCAGCAGCTTGGAGCCAGGGAACACTGAAGCTTTCTTT

d_call: .
cdr3_length: 13
v_call: TRBV3-1/TRBV3-2
clone_size: few
j_call: TRBJ1-6
cdr3_aa: CASSLGEGSPLHF
cdr3_nt: TGTGCCAGCAGCCTAGGGGAGGGTTCACCCCTCCACTTT

d_call: .
cdr3_length: 14
v_call: TRBV13
clone_size: once
j_call: TRBJ1-1
cdr3_aa: CASRGAGRNTEAFF
cdr3_nt: TGTGCCAGCAGGGGGGCAGGGAGAAACACTGAAGCTTTCTTT

d_call: TRBD1
cdr3_length: 15
v_call: TRBV2
clone_size: .
j_call: TRBJ2-7
cdr3_aa: CASRYPGTGRYEQYF
cdr3_nt: TGTGCCAGCAGGTATCCCGGGACAGGGAGGTACGAGCAGTACTTC

d_call: .
cdr3_length: 13
v_call: TRBV7-2
clone_size: .
j_call: TRBJ1-2
cdr3_aa: CASSGRQEYGYTF
cdr3_nt: TGTGCCAGCAGCGGACGACAGGAATATGGCTACACCTTC

d_call: TRBD1
cdr3_length: 15
v_call: TRBV9
clone_size: .
j_call: TRBJ1-3
cdr3_aa: CASSVGSGGRNTIYF
cdr3_nt: TGTGCCAGCAGCGTAGGGTCAGGGGGCCGAAACACCATATATTTT

d_call: .
cdr3_length: 14
v_call: TRBV6-4
clone_size: once
j_call: TRBJ1-5
cdr3_aa: CASSEFHGNQPQHF
cdr3_nt: TGTGCCAGCAGTGAGTTCCACGGCAATCAGCCCCAGCATTTT

d_call: .
cdr3_length: 13
v_call: TRBV6-5
clone_size: .
j_call: TRBJ1-5
cdr3_aa: CASNAGINQPQHF
cdr3_nt: TGTGCCAGCAATGCAGGGATCAATCAGCCCCAGCATTTT

d_call: TRBD2
cdr3_length: 16
v_call: TRBV19
clone_size: .
j_call: TRBJ2-1
cdr3_aa: CASSLEGLAGVNEQFF
cdr3_nt: TGTGCCAGTAGCCTCGAAGGACTAGCGGGAGTGAATGAGCAGTTCTTC

d_call: .
cdr3_length: 15
v_call: TRBV6-6
clone_size: .
j_call: TRBJ1-6
cdr3_aa: CASTQGNQLDSPLHF
cdr3_nt: TGTGCCAGCACCCAGGGCAACCAGCTGGATTCACCCCTCCACTTT

d_call: .
cdr3_length: 14
v_call: TRBV11-2
clone_size: .
j_call: TRBJ1-5
cdr3_aa: CASSLGHLNQPQHF
cdr3_nt: TGTGCCAGCAGCTTAGGACATCTCAATCAGCCCCAGCATTTT

d_call: .
cdr3_length: 15
v_call: TRBV27
clone_size: .
j_call: TRBJ2-2
cdr3_aa: CASSLLAANTGELFF
cdr3_nt: TGTGCCAGCAGTTTACTAGCCGCGAACACCGGGGAGCTGTTTTTT

d_call: .
cdr3_length: 14
v_call: TRBV28
clone_size: .
j_call: TRBJ1-5
cdr3_aa: CASSPGGGYQPQHF
cdr3_nt: TGTGCCAGCAGCCCTGGGGGCGGATATCAGCCCCAGCATTTT